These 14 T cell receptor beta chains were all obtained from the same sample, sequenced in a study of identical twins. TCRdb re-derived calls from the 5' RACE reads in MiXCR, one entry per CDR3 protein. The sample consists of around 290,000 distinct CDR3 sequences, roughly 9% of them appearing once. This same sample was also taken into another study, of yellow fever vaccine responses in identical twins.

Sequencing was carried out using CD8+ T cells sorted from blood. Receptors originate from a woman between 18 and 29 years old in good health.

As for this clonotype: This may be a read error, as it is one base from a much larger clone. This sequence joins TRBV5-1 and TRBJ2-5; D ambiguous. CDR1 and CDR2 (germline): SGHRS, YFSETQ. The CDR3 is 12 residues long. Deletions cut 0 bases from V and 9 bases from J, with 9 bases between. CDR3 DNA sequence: TGCGCCAGCAGCTTGGAAGATGAGGCCCAGTACTTC. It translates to CASSLEDEAQYF.

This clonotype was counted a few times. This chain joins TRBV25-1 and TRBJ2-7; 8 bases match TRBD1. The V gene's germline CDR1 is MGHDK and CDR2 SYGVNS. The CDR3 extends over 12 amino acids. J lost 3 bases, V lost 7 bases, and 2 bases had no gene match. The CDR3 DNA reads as TGTGCCAGCAATGGACAGGGCTACGAGCAGTACTTC. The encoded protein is CASNGQGYEQYF.

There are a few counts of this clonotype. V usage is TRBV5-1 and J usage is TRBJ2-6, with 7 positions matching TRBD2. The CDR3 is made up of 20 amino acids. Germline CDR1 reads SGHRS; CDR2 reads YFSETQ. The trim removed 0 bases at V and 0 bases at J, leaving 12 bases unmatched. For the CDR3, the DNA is TGCGCCAGCAGCTTGGCCTGGGCTAGCGGTTATGACTCTGGGGCCAACGTCCTGACTTTC. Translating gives CASSLAWASGYDSGANVLTF.

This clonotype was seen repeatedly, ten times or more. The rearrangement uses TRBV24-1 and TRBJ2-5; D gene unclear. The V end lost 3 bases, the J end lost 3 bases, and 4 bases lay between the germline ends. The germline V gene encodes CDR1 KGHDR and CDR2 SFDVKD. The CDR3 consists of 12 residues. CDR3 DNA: TGTGCCACCAGTGATCCCAAAGAGACCCAGTACTTC. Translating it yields CATSDPKETQYF.

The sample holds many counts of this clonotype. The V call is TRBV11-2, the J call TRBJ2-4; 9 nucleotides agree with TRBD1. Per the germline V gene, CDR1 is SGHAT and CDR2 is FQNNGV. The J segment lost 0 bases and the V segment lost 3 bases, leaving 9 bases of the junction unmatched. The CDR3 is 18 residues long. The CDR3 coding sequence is TGTGCCAGCAGCTTTTCCGGGACAGGGATCCCAGCCAAAAACATTCAGTACTTC. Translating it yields CASSFSGTGIPAKNIQYF.

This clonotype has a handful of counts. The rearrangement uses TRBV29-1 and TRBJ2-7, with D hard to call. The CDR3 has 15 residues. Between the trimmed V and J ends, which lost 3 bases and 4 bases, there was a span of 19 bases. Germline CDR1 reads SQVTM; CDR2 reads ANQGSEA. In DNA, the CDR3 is TGCAGCGTTGATGTAAGAGTAGGACGAATTTACGAGCAGTACTTC. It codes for CSVDVRVGRIYEQYF.

The CDR3 reads CASTPRLARFGETQYF. Here the CDR3 DNA reads TGCGCCAGCACCCCCCGGTTGGCTAGATTCGGGGAGACCCAGTACTTC. The gene calls are TRBV10-1 and TRBJ2-5; D is unclear. V was trimmed by 7 bases and J by 5 bases, leaving 23 bases between them. CDR1 is WNHNN, CDR2 SYGVQD, per germline (reference sequence). The CDR3 length is 16 residues.

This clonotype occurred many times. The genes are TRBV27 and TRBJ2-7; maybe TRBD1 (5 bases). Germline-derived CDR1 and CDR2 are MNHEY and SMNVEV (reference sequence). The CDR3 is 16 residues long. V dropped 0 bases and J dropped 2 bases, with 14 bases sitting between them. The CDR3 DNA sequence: TGTGCCAGCAGTTTATCGCGGTACAGGCTTACCTACGAGCAGTACTTC. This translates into CASSLSRYRLTYEQYF.

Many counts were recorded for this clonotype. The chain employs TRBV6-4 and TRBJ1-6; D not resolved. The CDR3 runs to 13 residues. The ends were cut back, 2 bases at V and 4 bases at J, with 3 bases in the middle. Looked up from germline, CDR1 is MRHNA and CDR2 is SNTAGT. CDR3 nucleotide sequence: TGTGCCAGCAGTGACGGGTATAATTCACCCCTCCACTTT. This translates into CASSDGYNSPLHF.

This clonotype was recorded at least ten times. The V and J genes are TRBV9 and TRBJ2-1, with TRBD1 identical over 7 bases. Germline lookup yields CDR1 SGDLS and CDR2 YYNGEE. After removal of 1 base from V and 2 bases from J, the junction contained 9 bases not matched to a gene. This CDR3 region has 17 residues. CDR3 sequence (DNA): TGTGCCAGCAGCGTATTAGGGGGCGCAGGCCCCTACAATGAGCAGTTCTTC. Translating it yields CASSVLGGAGPYNEQFF.

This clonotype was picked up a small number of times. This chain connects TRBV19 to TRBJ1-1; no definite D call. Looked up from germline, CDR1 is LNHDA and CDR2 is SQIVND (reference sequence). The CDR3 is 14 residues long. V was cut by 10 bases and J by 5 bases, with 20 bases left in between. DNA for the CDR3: TGTGCCACCTCCTCCGACCCAGTTTGGACTGAAGCTTTCTTT. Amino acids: CATSSDPVWTEAFF.

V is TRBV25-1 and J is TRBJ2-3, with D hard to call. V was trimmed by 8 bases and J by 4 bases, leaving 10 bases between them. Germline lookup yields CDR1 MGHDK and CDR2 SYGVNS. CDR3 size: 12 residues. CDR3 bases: TGTGCCAGCCTAAGCTTGGCAGATACGCAGTATTTT. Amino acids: CASLSLADTQYF.

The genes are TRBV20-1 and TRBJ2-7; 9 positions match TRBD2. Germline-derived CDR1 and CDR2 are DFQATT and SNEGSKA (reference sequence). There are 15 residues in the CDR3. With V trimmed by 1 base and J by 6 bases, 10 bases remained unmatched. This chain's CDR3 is CSARGAGREGVEQYF. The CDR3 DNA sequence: TGCAGTGCTAGAGGTGCCGGGCGGGAGGGGGTCGAGCAGTACTTC.

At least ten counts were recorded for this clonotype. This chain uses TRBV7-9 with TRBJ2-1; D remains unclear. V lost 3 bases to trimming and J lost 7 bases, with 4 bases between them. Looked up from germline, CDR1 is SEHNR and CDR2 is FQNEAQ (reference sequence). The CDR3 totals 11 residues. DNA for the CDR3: TGTGCCAGCAGCTTCGAAAATGAGCAGTTCTTC. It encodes CASSFENEQFF.